The 10 T cell receptor beta chains listed next were all sequenced from one sample in a study of early T cells in non-severe SARS-CoV-2 infection. TCRdb itself ran the 5' RACE reads through MiXCR, one entry per CDR3 protein. The sample has 35,000 to 45,000 distinct CDR3 sequences; 6% to 8.5% are singletons. The sample was whole blood, taken at baseline. The receptors were gathered from an adult who was a healthcare worker with PCR-confirmed SARS-CoV-2 infection or an uninfected control (not recorded which).

This clonotype was seen ten or more times. V is TRBV4-1 and J is TRBJ1-5; possibly TRBD1 for D (5 bases). The CDR3 totals 14 residues. Trimming stripped 1 base from V and 6 bases from J, with 10 bases between. The V gene's germline CDR1 is MGHRA and CDR2 YSYEKL. The CDR3, as DNA: TGCGCCAGCAGCCAAGCGGACAACTCTCAGCCCCAGCATTTT. Its translation: CASSQADNSQPQHF.

This clonotype was recorded a few times. The chain joins TRBV11-2 to TRBJ1-1; no reliable D call. The CDR3 totals 15 residues. Germline V gene data show CDR1 as SGHAT and CDR2 as FQNNGV. Trimming left V 1 base short and J 0 bases short, with 9 bases between. The CDR3 spells CASSLGPELNTEAFF. CDR3 nucleotide sequence: TGTGCCAGCAGCTTAGGTCCAGAATTGAACACTGAAGCTTTCTTT.

This clonotype occurred many times. The gene calls are TRBV4-1 and TRBJ2-1; D remains unclear. The CDR3 length is 13 residues. Germline-derived CDR1 and CDR2 are MGHRA and YSYEKL. Trimming stripped 4 bases from V and 5 bases from J, with 9 bases between. CDR3 sequence reads: CASSPMIHNEQFF. The CDR3 bases are TGCGCCAGCAGCCCCATGATCCACAATGAGCAGTTCTTC.

This clonotype has only a few counts. The V call is TRBV28, the J call TRBJ2-7; D gene unclear. This CDR3 has 15 residues. Germline CDR1 is MDHEN and CDR2 is SYDVKM. V was cut by 5 bases and J by 2 bases, with 16 bases left in between. This CDR3 is CASSQLSIGAYEQYF. The CDR3, as DNA: TGTGCCAGCAGTCAACTAAGTATAGGTGCCTACGAGCAGTACTTC.

The chain employs TRBV18 and TRBJ1-1, with D unclear. Germline-derived CDR1 and CDR2 are KGHSH and LQKENI. The CDR3 runs 13 residues. V was clipped by 6 bases and J by 3 bases, with 11 bases between them. This chain's CDR3 is CASSSRRDTEAFF. CDR3 nucleotide sequence: TGTGCCAGCTCGTCGAGGCGGGACACTGAAGCTTTCTTT.

In this sample, this clonotype turned up many times. The chain has TRBV29-1 and TRBJ1-1; possible D gene TRBD1, 6 bases. The CDR3 sequence is 13 residues long. Trimming took off 0 bases at V and 2 bases at J, with 7 bases between the two ends. The V gene's germline CDR1 is SQVTM and CDR2 ANQGSEA. CDR3 nucleotides: TGCAGCGTTGAAGAGGGGGCCAACACTGAAGCTTTCTTT. Translation: CSVEEGANTEAFF.

This clonotype was seen repeatedly, ten times or more. The chain employs TRBV6-1 and TRBJ1-5, with a possible D match to TRBD1 (6 bases). Germline CDR1 reads MNHNS; CDR2 reads SASEGT. The ends were cut back, 7 bases at V and 5 bases at J, with 15 bases in the middle. The CDR3 covers 14 residues. The CDR3 DNA follows: TGTGCCAGCAAGGACAGTACCCTCTATCAGCCCCAGCATTTT. Its translation is CASKDSTLYQPQHF.

The V call is TRBV5-4, the J call TRBJ1-3, with 11 positions matching TRBD1. V dropped 4 bases and J dropped 4; count of bases not matched to a gene: 4. The germline V gene has CDR1 SGHNT and CDR2 YYREEE (reference sequence). The CDR3 runs to 15 residues. The CDR3 DNA is TGTGCCAGCAGCGTGGGACAGGGGGACGGAAACACCATATATTTT. Translation: CASSVGQGDGNTIYF. The variable domain in full, with the rest retrieved from reference TRBV5-4 and TRBJ1-3, is ETGVTQSPTHLIKTRGQQVTLRCSSQSGHNTVSWYQQALGQGPQFIFQYYREEENGRGNFPPRFSGLQFPNYSSELNVNALELDDSALYLCASSVGQGDGNTIYFGEGSWLTVV.

This clonotype was seen ten or more times. J is TRBJ2-1 and V is TRBV7-3; 7 positions match TRBD2. The CDR3 consists of 15 residues. V lost 2 bases to trimming and J lost 8 bases; unmatched junction nucleotides: 9. Germline CDR1 is SGHTA and CDR2 is FQGTGA. CDR3 sequence reads: CASSLWAGAKDEQFF. In DNA, the CDR3 is TGTGCCAGCAGCTTATGGGCGGGAGCGAAAGATGAGCAGTTCTTC. Together with reference TRBV7-3 and TRBJ2-1, the CDR3 gives the full variable domain: GAGVSQTPSNKVTEKGKYVELRCDPISGHTALYWYRQSLGQGPEFLIYFQGTGAADDSGLPNDRFFAVRPEGSVSTLKIQRTERGDSAVYLCASSLWAGAKDEQFFGPGTRLTVL.

This clonotype came up many times. The chain employs TRBV10-3 and TRBJ1-5; the D gene is possibly TRBD1 (5 bases). V lost 4 bases to trimming and J lost 0 bases, with 7 bases between them. The CDR3 loop spans 14 amino acids. The germline CDR1 and CDR2 sequences are ENHRY and SYGVKD. CDR3 nucleotides: TGTGCCATCAGTGGCGGGGGTAGCAATCAGCCCCAGCATTTT. It specifies CAISGGGSNQPQHF.